This T cell receptor beta chain is from a study of response to subunit inactivated influenza vaccine. Germline CDR1 SGHRS, CDR2 YFSETQ. V was pared by 5 bases and J by 5 bases, with 14 bases of the junction left unmatched. The CDR3 has 17 residues. TCRdb reanalysed the RT-PCR reads using MiXCR and keeps one entry per CDR3 protein. The table includes more than 400,000 distinct CDR3 sequences, 7.2% detected once. Findings and limits, study-wide: The authors proposed limited new T cell recruitment per seasonal influenza vaccination.

There are a few counts of this clonotype. The target antigen is unknown. Sequenced here: PBMCs from blood, sampled 23 months after vaccination. The TCR sequence derives from a man aged 45 to 70 who received an inactivated influenza vaccine. The chain is built from TRBV5-1 and TRBJ2-2, with 8 bases fitting TRBD2. The CDR3, as DNA: TGCGCCAGCAGGCTAACTCCGGCGGGAGGTCTTACCGGGGAGCTGTTTTTT. It codes for CASRLTPAGGLTGELFF.